The 10 T cell receptor beta chains presented below share a single source sample, sequenced in a study of T cell responses to AZD1222 COVID-19 vaccine. Clones were read by immunoSEQ multiplex PCR, and TCRdb kept only the in-frame ones, dropping some. Counted here are about 100,000 clones, about 89% occurring once; the ten biggest clones make up 6.5% to 8.5%. The specimen comprised peripheral blood, sampled 28 days after the second AZD1222 dose. The receptors come from an adult who received the AZD1222 COVID-19 vaccine.

The genes are TRBV9 and TRBJ1-2; perhaps TRBD1 as D (6 bases). Germline V gene lookup returns CDR1 SGDLS and CDR2 YYNGEE. Trimming cost V 0 bases and J 4 bases, with 13 bases left between them. This CDR3 contains 15 residues. In DNA form, the CDR3 reads TGTGCCAGCAGCGTAGGGGACACGGCGCTCTATGGCTACACCTTC. Encoded protein: CASSVGDTALYGYTF. Combining the CDR3 with reference TRBV9 and TRBJ1-2 gives the whole variable domain DSGVTQTPKHLITATGQRVTLRCSPRSGDLSVYWYQQSLDQGLQFLIQYYNGEERAKGNILERFSAQQFPDLHSELNLSSLELGDSALYFCASSVGDTALYGYTFGSGTRLTVV.

The CDR3 protein is CASSKAGADTQYF. The CDR3 coding sequence is TGCGCCAGCAGCAAAGCAGGGGCAGATACGCAGTATTTT. The chain links TRBV5-1 to TRBJ2-3, with D possibly being TRBD1 (6 bases). The V end was cut by 4 bases, the J end by 4 bases, with 10 bases between. The CDR3 contains 13 residues. The V gene's germline CDR1 is SGHRS and CDR2 YFSETQ.

V usage is TRBV28 and J usage is TRBJ2-1; 7 bases align to TRBD1. V shed 6 bases and J 7 bases; nucleotides not matched to a gene: 9. Per the germline V gene, CDR1 is MDHEN and CDR2 is SYDVKM. The CDR3 is made up of 14 amino acids. The CDR3 spells CASRSTGERNEQFF. The DNA of the CDR3 is TGTGCCAGCAGATCCACAGGGGAGAGGAATGAGCAGTTCTTC.

The chain joins TRBV7-8 to TRBJ2-7, with 7 nucleotides matching TRBD2. This CDR3 spans 15 amino acids. Germline V gene lookup returns CDR1 SGHVS and CDR2 FQNEAQ. J was trimmed by 0 bases and V by 5 bases; bases with no gene match: 7. The CDR3 bases are TGTGCCAGCAGCCCAGCGGGGATCCTCTCCTACGAGCAGTACTTC. Translated, it gives CASSPAGILSYEQYF.

The chain employs TRBV9 and TRBJ1-1; no definite D call. This CDR3 is built from 15 residues. Germline values: CDR1 SGDLS, CDR2 YYNGEE. The V and J ends lost 4 bases and 1 base respectively, with 14 bases between them. Here the CDR3 DNA reads TGTGCCAGCAGCCCCCGGGGAGGGAAGAACACTGAAGCTTTCTTT. Translation: CASSPRGGKNTEAFF. Supplemented by reference TRBV9 and TRBJ1-1, the full variable domain reads DSGVTQTPKHLITATGQRVTLRCSPRSGDLSVYWYQQSLDQGLQFLIQYYNGEERAKGNILERFSAQQFPDLHSELNLSSLELGDSALYFCASSPRGGKNTEAFFGQGTRLTVV.

The gene calls are TRBV28 and TRBJ1-5; possibly TRBD1 for D (5 bases). The CDR3 contains 13 residues. Germline V gene data show CDR1 as MDHEN and CDR2 as SYDVKM. The V end was cut by 7 bases, the J end by 6 bases, with 13 bases between. DNA for the CDR3: TGTGCCAGCACCTTCAGGGTGCCTCAGCCCCAGCATTTT. Encoded protein: CASTFRVPQPQHF.

The sample holds one count of this clone. The rearrangement uses TRBV13 and TRBJ2-5, with TRBD2 identical over 10 bases. With 4 bases clipped from V and 3 bases from J, the junction kept 8 bases outside the gene matches. The CDR3 has 16 amino acids. CDR1 PRHDT and CDR2 FYEKMQ come from the germline V gene (reference sequence). CDR3 sequence (DNA): TGTGCCAGCAGCTCCTCTCCAGGACTAGCGGAAGAGACCCAGTACTTC. It is translated as CASSSSPGLAEETQYF.

The rearrangement uses TRBV7-9 and TRBJ2-1; D is uncertain. The CDR3 covers 16 residues. Germline CDR1 is SEHNR and CDR2 is FQNEAQ (reference sequence). The germline V and J ends were trimmed by 5 bases and 4 bases, with 18 bases remaining between them. The chain's CDR3 is CASSPPGSALYNEQFF. The DNA for the CDR3 is TGTGCCAGCAGCCCCCCTGGGTCGGCGTTATACAATGAGCAGTTCTTC.

V usage is TRBV28 and J usage is TRBJ1-1, with TRBD1 as a possible D gene (6 bases). This CDR3 has 15 amino acids. V was clipped by 5 bases and J by 5 bases, with 18 bases between them. The germline V gene has CDR1 MDHEN and CDR2 SYDVKM. The CDR3 protein is CASSVHAGGRTEAFF. CDR3 nucleotides: TGTGCCAGCAGTGTACACGCGGGGGGGCGGACTGAAGCTTTCTTT.

The chain has TRBV27 and TRBJ1-2; no firm D call. The V gene's germline CDR1 is MNHEY and CDR2 SMNVEV (reference sequence). The CDR3 runs 13 residues. The V gene lost 3 bases and the J gene lost 2 bases, with 7 bases spanning the gap. CDR3 in amino acids: CASSFQQNYGYTF. CDR3 sequence (DNA): TGTGCCAGCAGTTTTCAACAGAACTATGGCTACACCTTC.